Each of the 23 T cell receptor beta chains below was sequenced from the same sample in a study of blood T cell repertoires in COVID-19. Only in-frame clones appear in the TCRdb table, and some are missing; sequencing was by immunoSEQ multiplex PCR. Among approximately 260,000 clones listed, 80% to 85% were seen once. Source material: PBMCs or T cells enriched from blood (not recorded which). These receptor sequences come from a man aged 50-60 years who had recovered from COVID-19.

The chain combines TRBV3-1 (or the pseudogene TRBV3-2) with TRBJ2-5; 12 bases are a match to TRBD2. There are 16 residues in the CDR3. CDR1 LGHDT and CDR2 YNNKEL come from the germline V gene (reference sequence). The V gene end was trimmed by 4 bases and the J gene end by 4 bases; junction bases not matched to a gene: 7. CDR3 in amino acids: CASSLTSGSGRETQYF. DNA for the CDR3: TGTGCCAGCAGCCTGACTAGCGGGAGTGGGAGAGAGACCCAGTACTTC.

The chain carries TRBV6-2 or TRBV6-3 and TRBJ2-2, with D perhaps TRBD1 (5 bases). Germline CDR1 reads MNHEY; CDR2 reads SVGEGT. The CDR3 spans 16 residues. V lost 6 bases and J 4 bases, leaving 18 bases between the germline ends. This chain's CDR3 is CASSRIDSLGTGELFF. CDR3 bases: TGTGCCAGCAGCCGAATTGACAGCCTGGGCACCGGGGAGCTGTTTTTT.

Written as DNA, the CDR3 is TGTGCCAGCAGCTTTTCACTAGCGGGGGGGGAAGATACGCAGTATTTT. Residues: CASSFSLAGGEDTQYF. J is TRBJ2-3 and V is TRBV11-2, with TRBD2 identical over 13 bases. The CDR3 runs to 16 residues. V lost 3 bases and J lost 5; bases outside the gene matches: 5. Germline CDR1 is SGHAT and CDR2 is FQNNGV.

The CDR3 here is CASSYAMTGFGNTIYF. Written as DNA, the CDR3 is TGTGCCAGCAGTTACGCGATGACAGGGTTCGGGAACACCATATATTTT. This chain connects TRBV6-5 to TRBJ1-3; 7 bases agree with TRBD1. In germline, CDR1 is MNHEY, CDR2 SVGAGI. Trimming cost V 2 bases and J 7 bases; bases outside gene matches: 11. This CDR3 has 16 residues.

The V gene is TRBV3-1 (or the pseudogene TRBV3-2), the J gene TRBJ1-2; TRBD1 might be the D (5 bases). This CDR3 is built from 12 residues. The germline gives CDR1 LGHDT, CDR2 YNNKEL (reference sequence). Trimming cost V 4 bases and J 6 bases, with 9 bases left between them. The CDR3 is CASSRLGDGYTF. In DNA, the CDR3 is TGTGCCAGCAGCCGCCTAGGGGATGGCTACACCTTC.

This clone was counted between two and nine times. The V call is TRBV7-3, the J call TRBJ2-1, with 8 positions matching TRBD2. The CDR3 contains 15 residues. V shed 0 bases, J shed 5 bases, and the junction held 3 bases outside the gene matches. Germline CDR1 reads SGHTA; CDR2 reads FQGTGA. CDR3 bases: TGTGCCAGCAGCTTAACTAGCGGGGCGAACAATGAGCAGTTCTTC. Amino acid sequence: CASSLTSGANNEQFF.

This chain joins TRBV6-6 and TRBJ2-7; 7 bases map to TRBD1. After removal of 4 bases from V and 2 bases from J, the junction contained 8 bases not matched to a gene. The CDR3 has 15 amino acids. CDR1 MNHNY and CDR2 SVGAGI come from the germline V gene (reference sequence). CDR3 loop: CASSSDRQGAYEQYF. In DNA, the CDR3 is TGTGCCAGCAGTTCTGATAGACAGGGTGCCTACGAGCAGTACTTC.

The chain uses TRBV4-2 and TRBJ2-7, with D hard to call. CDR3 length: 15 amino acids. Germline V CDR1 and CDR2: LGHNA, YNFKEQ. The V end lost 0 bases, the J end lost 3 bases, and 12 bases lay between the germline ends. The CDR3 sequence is CASSQEPFADYEQYF. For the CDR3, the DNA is TGTGCCAGCAGCCAAGAGCCGTTCGCGGACTACGAGCAGTACTTC.

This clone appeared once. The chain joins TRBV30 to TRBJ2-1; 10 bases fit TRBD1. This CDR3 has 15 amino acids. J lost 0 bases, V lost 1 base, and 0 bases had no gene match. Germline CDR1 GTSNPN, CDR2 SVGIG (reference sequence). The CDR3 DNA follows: TGTGCCTGGAGTGGGACAGGGGGCTCCTACAATGAGCAGTTCTTC. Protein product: CAWSGTGGSYNEQFF. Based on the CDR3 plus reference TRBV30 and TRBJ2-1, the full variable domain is SQTIHQWPATLVQPVGSPLSLECTVEGTSNPNLYWYRQAAGRGLQLLFYSVGIGQISSEVPQNLSASRPQDRQFILSSKKLLLSDSGFYLCAWSGTGGSYNEQFFGPGTRLTVL.

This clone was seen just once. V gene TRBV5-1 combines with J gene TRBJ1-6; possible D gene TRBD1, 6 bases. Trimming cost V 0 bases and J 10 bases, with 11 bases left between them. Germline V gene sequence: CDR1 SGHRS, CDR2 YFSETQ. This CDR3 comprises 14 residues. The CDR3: CASSLARGESPLHF. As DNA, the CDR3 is TGCGCCAGCAGCTTGGCCAGGGGAGAGTCACCCCTCCACTTT.

CDR3 sequence: CASSLEGADTQYF. The CDR3 DNA reads TGTGCCAGCAGCTTGGAGGGAGCAGATACGCAGTATTTT. This rearrangement joins TRBV7-3 to TRBJ2-3, with a weak D call TRBD2 (6 bases). The germline V gene encodes CDR1 SGHTA and CDR2 FQGTGA. CDR3 length: 13 amino acids. V was trimmed by 3 bases and J by 4 bases, leaving 8 bases between them.

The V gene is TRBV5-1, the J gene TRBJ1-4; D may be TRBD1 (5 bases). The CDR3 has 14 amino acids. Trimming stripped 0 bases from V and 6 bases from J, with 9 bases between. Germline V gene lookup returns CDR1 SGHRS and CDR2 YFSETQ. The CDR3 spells CASSLGSRDEKLFF. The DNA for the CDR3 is TGCGCCAGCAGCTTGGGGTCCAGGGATGAAAAACTGTTTTTT.

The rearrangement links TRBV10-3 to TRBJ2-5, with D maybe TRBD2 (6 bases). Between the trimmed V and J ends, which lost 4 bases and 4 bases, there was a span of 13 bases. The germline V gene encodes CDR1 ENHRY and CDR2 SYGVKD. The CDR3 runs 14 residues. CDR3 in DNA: TGTGCCATCAGTGGACTAGTTGGGGGAGAGACCCAGTACTTC. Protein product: CAISGLVGGETQYF.

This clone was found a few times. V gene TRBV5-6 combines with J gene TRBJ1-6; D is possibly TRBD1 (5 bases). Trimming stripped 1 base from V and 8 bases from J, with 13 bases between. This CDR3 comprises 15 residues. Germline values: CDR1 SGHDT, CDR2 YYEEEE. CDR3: CASSLQTDYDSPLHF. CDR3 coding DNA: TGTGCCAGCAGCTTGCAGACAGATTATGATTCACCCCTCCACTTT.

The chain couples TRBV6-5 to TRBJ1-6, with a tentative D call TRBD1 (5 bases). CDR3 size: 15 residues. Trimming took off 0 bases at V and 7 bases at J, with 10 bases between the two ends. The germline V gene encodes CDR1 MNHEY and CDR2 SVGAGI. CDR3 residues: CASSYSGGTNSPLHF. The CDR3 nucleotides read TGTGCCAGCAGTTACTCAGGAGGGACCAATTCACCCCTCCACTTT.

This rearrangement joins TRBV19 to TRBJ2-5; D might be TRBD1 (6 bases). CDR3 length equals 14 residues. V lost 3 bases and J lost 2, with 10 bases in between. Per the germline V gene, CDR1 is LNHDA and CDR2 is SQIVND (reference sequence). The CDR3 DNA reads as TGTGCCAGTAGTATCGGGACAAAACAAGAGACCCAGTACTTC. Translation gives CASSIGTKQETQYF. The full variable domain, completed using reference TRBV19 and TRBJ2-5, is DGGITQSPKYLFRKEGQNVTLSCEQNLNHDAMYWYRQDPGQGLRLIYYSQIVNDFQKGDIAEGYSVSREKKESFPLTVTSAQKNPTAFYLCASSIGTKQETQYFGPGTRLLVL.

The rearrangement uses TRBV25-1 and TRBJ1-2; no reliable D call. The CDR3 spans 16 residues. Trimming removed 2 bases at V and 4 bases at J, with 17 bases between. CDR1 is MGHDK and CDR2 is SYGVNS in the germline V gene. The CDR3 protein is CASSEHSGGVGYGYTF. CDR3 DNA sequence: TGTGCCAGCAGTGAACATTCAGGCGGGGTTGGCTATGGCTACACCTTC.

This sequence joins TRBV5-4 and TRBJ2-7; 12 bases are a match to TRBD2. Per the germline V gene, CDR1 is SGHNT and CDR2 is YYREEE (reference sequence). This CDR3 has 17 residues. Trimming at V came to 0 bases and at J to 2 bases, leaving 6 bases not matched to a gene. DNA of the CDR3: TGTGCCAGCAGCTTGGGCTTACTAGCGGGGGGCCCCTACGAGCAGTACTTC. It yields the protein CASSLGLLAGGPYEQYF.

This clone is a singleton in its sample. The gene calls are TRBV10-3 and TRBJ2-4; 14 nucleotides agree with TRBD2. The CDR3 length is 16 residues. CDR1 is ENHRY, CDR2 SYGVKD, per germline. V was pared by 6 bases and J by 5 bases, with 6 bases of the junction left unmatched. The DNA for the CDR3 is TGTGCCATCAGAGATGGGACTAGCGGGAGAGAAAACATTCAGTACTTC. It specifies CAIRDGTSGRENIQYF.

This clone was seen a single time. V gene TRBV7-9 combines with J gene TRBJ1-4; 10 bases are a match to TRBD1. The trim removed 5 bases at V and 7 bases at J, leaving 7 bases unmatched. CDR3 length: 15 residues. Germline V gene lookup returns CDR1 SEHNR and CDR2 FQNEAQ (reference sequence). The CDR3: CASSKTGTGAEKLFF. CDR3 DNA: TGTGCCAGCAGCAAGACCGGGACAGGGGCTGAAAAACTGTTTTTT.

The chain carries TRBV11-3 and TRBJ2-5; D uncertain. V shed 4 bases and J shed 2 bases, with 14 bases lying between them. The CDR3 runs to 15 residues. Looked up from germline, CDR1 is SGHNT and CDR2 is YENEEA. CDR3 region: CASSSGFVLQETQYF. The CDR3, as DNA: TGTGCCAGCAGCTCCGGTTTCGTCTTACAAGAGACCCAGTACTTC.

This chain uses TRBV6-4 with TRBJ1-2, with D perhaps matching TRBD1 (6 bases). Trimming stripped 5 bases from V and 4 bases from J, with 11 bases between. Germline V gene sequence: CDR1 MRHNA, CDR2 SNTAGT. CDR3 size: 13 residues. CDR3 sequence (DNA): TGTGCCAGCAGTCCAGGGGTCGCCTATGGCTACACCTTC. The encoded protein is CASSPGVAYGYTF.

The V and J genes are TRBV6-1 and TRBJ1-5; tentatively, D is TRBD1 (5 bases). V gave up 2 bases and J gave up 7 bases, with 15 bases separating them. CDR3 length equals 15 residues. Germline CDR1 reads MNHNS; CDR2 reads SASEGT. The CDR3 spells CASSESTGNLQPQHF. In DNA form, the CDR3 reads TGTGCCAGCAGTGAATCAACAGGTAATCTACAGCCCCAGCATTTT.